This TCR beta chain is drawn from a study of blood T cell repertoires in COVID-19. CDR1 SGHDT and CDR2 YYEEEE come from the germline V gene. Trimming removed 4 bases from V and 2 bases from J, with 13 bases in between. This CDR3 contains 14 residues. Clones were read by immunoSEQ multiplex PCR, and TCRdb kept only the in-frame ones, dropping some. The profile shows around 300,000 clones, 88% of them singletons. The sequence was obtained from a woman in her forties or fifties who had recovered from COVID-19. J is TRBJ2-7 and V is TRBV5-6; D is perhaps TRBD2 (6 bases). Sequencing was carried out using PBMCs or T cells enriched from blood (not recorded which). DNA of the CDR3: TGTGCCAGCAGCGAACGGGACTTTGCCTACGAGCAGTACTTC. Its translation: CASSERDFAYEQYF.